These 23 T cell receptor beta chains originate from one sample sequenced in a study of shared clonotypes between healthy human individuals. TCRdb keeps only in-frame clones here, not all; method: immunoSEQ multiplex PCR. The sample records about 750,000 clones, 80% to 95% being singletons. Naive CD8 cells lacked CD45RO and underwent positive selection for CCR7, leaving out terminally differentiated effector memory CD45RA+ cells. The sequencing sample was made of naive CD8+ T cells sorted from blood. These receptors came from a man aged 30 to 45 in good health.

This clone was seen once. The chain is built from TRBV5-1 and TRBJ2-7, with 7 bases identical to TRBD1. This CDR3 has 16 residues. The V gene's germline CDR1 is SGHRS and CDR2 YFSETQ. V gave up 4 bases and J gave up 6 bases; unmatched junction bases: 16. In DNA, the CDR3 is TGCGCCAGCAGCCATTTGGATAGGGGGCAGCTTCGCGAGCAGTACTTC. Translating gives CASSHLDRGQLREQYF.

The J gene is TRBJ2-3, the V gene TRBV9; D is unclear. CDR1 is SGDLS, CDR2 YYNGEE, per germline. Trimming pared 4 bases from V and 6 bases from J, leaving 15 bases between. CDR3 length: 14 residues. CDR3 in amino acids: CASSLPSSRDTQYF. The CDR3 DNA follows: TGTGCCAGCAGCTTACCCAGTTCCCGCGATACGCAGTATTTT.

The chain couples TRBV27 to TRBJ2-7; D is possibly TRBD2 (7 bases). CDR3 length: 15 amino acids. Trimming took off 0 bases at V and 2 bases at J, with 11 bases between the two ends. Germline CDR1 reads MNHEY; CDR2 reads SMNVEV (reference sequence). CDR3 in amino acids: CASSLSRGGAYEQYF. Written as DNA, the CDR3 is TGTGCCAGCAGTTTATCGAGGGGGGGCGCCTACGAGCAGTACTTC.

V gene TRBV4-1 combines with J gene TRBJ1-1; D might be TRBD1 (6 bases). Germline V gives CDR1 MGHRA, CDR2 YSYEKL. The CDR3 spans 14 residues. Trimming removed 2 bases from V and 6 bases from J, with 13 bases in between. This CDR3 reads CASSQMGGRAEAFF. The CDR3 DNA reads as TGCGCCAGCAGCCAAATGGGGGGCAGGGCTGAAGCTTTCTTT.

This clone has just one count. This sequence joins TRBV5-6 and TRBJ2-7, with D unclear. The V gene's germline CDR1 is SGHDT and CDR2 YYEEEE. The CDR3 totals 15 residues. V was cut by 4 bases and J by 2 bases, with 16 bases left in between. DNA for the CDR3: TGTGCCAGCAGCCTGAATCGTCCGGCAACCTACGAGCAGTACTTC. Residues: CASSLNRPATYEQYF.

The chain joins TRBV6-5 to TRBJ1-2; D is unclear. CDR1 and CDR2 (germline): MNHEY, SVGAGI. This CDR3 has 16 amino acids. V was trimmed by 0 bases and J by 2 bases, leaving 13 bases between them. The CDR3 coding sequence is TGTGCCAGCAGTTACTCGAATCTAGGTCTCAACTATGGCTACACCTTC. It specifies CASSYSNLGLNYGYTF.

This rearrangement joins TRBV4-1 to TRBJ2-7; TRBD2 matches 11 bases. The ends lost 1 base at V and 5 bases at J; junction bases unmatched: 13. This CDR3 has 18 amino acids. The V gene's germline CDR1 is MGHRA and CDR2 YSYEKL. The CDR3 bases are TGCGCCAGCAGCCAAGTTATGGGGACTAGCGGACGAGACCACGAGCAGTACTTC. Encoded protein: CASSQVMGTSGRDHEQYF.

This clone is a singleton in its sample. The V gene is TRBV27, the J gene TRBJ1-5; D is undetermined. The germline gives CDR1 MNHEY, CDR2 SMNVEV (reference sequence). Trimming removed 11 bases at V and 0 bases at J, with 14 bases between. The CDR3 runs to 14 residues. The CDR3 sequence is CASAAFDSNQPQHF. In nucleotides, the CDR3 is TGTGCCTCGGCCGCATTCGATAGCAATCAGCCCCAGCATTTT.

The chain employs TRBV11-2 and TRBJ2-7; D gene unclear. Germline CDR1 is SGHAT and CDR2 is FQNNGV. There are 13 residues in the CDR3. Trimming cost V 0 bases and J 7 bases, with 10 bases left between them. The CDR3 DNA is TGTGCCAGCAGCTTAGAATGGAAATTAGAGCAGTACTTC. Translation gives CASSLEWKLEQYF.

The rearrangement joins TRBV15 to TRBJ2-3; tentative D call: TRBD2 (5 bases). The V and J ends lost 6 bases and 6 bases respectively, with 16 bases between them. From germline, CDR1 is LNHNV and CDR2 YYDKDF (reference sequence). CDR3 length equals 14 residues. The CDR3 region is CATRSPTAGDTQYF. The DNA for the CDR3 is TGTGCCACCAGGTCCCCGACCGCGGGTGATACGCAGTATTTT.

The chain couples TRBV5-4 to TRBJ2-1; 8 bases match TRBD1. The CDR3 loop spans 16 amino acids. The ends lost 0 bases at V and 8 bases at J; junction bases unmatched: 10. Germline V gene data show CDR1 as SGHNT and CDR2 as YYREEE (reference sequence). CDR3: CASSLVGTGGEDEQFF. For the CDR3, the DNA is TGTGCCAGCAGCTTGGTAGGGACAGGCGGGGAGGATGAGCAGTTCTTC.

This sequence joins TRBV5-1 and TRBJ1-2; no firm D call. Germline values: CDR1 SGHRS, CDR2 YFSETQ. The CDR3 covers 16 residues. Trimming shortened V by 0 bases and J by 2 bases, and 14 bases separated the two germline ends. The CDR3 nucleotides read TGCGCCAGCAGCTTGGCGTCTGACATATGGAACTATGGCTACACCTTC. It codes for CASSLASDIWNYGYTF.

This clone was found a few times. The chain joins TRBV28 to TRBJ1-2; 8 bases are a match to TRBD1. The CDR3 covers 12 residues. In germline, CDR1 is MDHEN, CDR2 SYDVKM. J was trimmed by 6 bases and V by 6 bases; bases with no gene match: 3. CDR3: CASSLGQDGYTF. The DNA of the CDR3 is TGTGCCAGCAGCCTGGGACAGGATGGCTACACCTTC.

The chain links TRBV11-2 to TRBJ2-1; 7 bases are shared with TRBD1. The CDR3 runs 16 residues. Per the germline V gene, CDR1 is SGHAT and CDR2 is FQNNGV. Losses at the gene ends were 5 bases for V and 4 bases for J; bases not matched to a gene: 11. Written as DNA, the CDR3 is TGTGCCAGCAGCATATTCACCGGGACAGCATACAATGAGCAGTTCTTC. Its protein is CASSIFTGTAYNEQFF.

This rearrangement joins TRBV5-1 to TRBJ2-1; D is undetermined. CDR1 and CDR2 (germline): SGHRS, YFSETQ. Trimming pared 3 bases from V and 8 bases from J, leaving 9 bases between. This CDR3 spans 12 amino acids. CDR3 loop: CASSSKLYEQFF. The CDR3, as DNA: TGCGCCAGCAGCTCCAAACTATATGAGCAGTTCTTC.

The gene calls are TRBV9 and TRBJ2-1; TRBD2 agrees at 12 bases. V trimming: 7 bases; J trimming: 7 bases; junction bases outside the gene matches: 9. The CDR3 is made up of 15 amino acids. Germline V lookup: CDR1 SGDLS, CDR2 YYNGEE. The DNA for the CDR3 is TGTGCCAGCGGAAAACCGGGACTAGCGGGTAATGAGCAGTTCTTC. Encoded protein: CASGKPGLAGNEQFF. Full variable domain (rest looked up from reference TRBV9 and TRBJ2-1): DSGVTQTPKHLITATGQRVTLRCSPRSGDLSVYWYQQSLDQGLQFLIQYYNGEERAKGNILERFSAQQFPDLHSELNLSSLELGDSALYFCASGKPGLAGNEQFFGPGTRLTVL.

Worth noting for this clone: This CDR3 is also generated by other DNA sequences in the sample. V and J are TRBV5-4 and TRBJ2-7; 8 nucleotides agree with TRBD2. The CDR3 loop spans 14 amino acids. CDR1 and CDR2 (germline): SGHNT, YYREEE (reference sequence). V was clipped by 4 bases and J by 4 bases; unmatched bases: 7. CDR3 sequence reads: CASSDTGGSYEQYF. As DNA, the CDR3 is TGTGCCAGCAGCGATACGGGGGGGTCATACGAGCAGTACTTC.

The rearrangement links TRBV15 to TRBJ2-7, with TRBD2 matching 7 bases. J lost 2 bases, V lost 0 bases, and 13 bases had no gene match. The CDR3 totals 18 residues. CDR1 and CDR2 (germline): LNHNV, YYDKDF (reference sequence). Here the CDR3 reads CATSRDLPDGGLAYEQYF. CDR3 in DNA: TGTGCCACCAGCAGAGATCTGCCGGACGGCGGACTAGCCTACGAGCAGTACTTC.

As regards this clone: One junction end disagrees with the germline gene, perhaps due to a read error. The chain is built from TRBV13 and TRBJ1-1; 8 bases are shared with TRBD1. The CDR3 is 13 residues long. Germline CDR1 is PRHDT and CDR2 is FYEKMQ (reference sequence). The CDR3: CASSIGQGTEAFF. CDR3 nucleotides: TGTGCCAGCAGCATAGGACAGGGAACTGAAGCTTTCTTT.

This clone came up a few times. The V call is TRBV4-1, the J call TRBJ1-2; TRBD1 matches 8 bases. V dropped 6 bases and J dropped 3; count of bases not matched to a gene: 9. This CDR3 is built from 15 residues. CDR1 is MGHRA and CDR2 is YSYEKL in the germline V gene. For the CDR3, the DNA is TGCGCCAGCAGTCACGGACAGGGCGAGGACTATGGCTACACCTTC. It codes for CASSHGQGEDYGYTF.

Comment on this clone: This sample includes further DNA sequences coding for the same CDR3. The CDR3 loop is CASSYSGTGDEQYF. As DNA, the CDR3 is TGTGCCAGCAGTTACTCCGGGACAGGGGACGAGCAGTACTTC. The chain combines TRBV6-5 with TRBJ2-7, with 10 bases aligning to TRBD1. V lost 0 bases and J lost 5; bases outside the gene matches: 1. CDR1 is MNHEY, CDR2 SVGAGI, per germline. This CDR3 comprises 14 residues.

J is TRBJ2-7 and V is TRBV27; D unclear. Germline values: CDR1 MNHEY, CDR2 SMNVEV (reference sequence). Trimming stripped 2 bases from V and 0 bases from J, with 5 bases between. The length of the CDR3 is 13 residues. CDR3 sequence reads: CASSLVFSYEQYF. The CDR3 DNA sequence: TGTGCCAGCAGTTTAGTCTTCTCCTACGAGCAGTACTTC.

This clone was detected only once. The chain employs TRBV14 and TRBJ2-2; D unresolved. V was pared by 1 base and J by 6 bases, with 6 bases between. Germline CDR1 and CDR2: SGHDN and FVKESK. This CDR3 has 13 residues. The CDR3 protein is CASSQVLPGELFF. The CDR3 DNA sequence: TGTGCCAGCAGCCAAGTACTCCCCGGGGAGCTGTTTTTT.